This T cell receptor beta chain was profiled in a study of human T cells and chemical hapten exposure. For the study at large: A 2 cm by 2 cm inner upper arm patch received 2% DPC for sensitization. Patients, mostly women, had alopecia areata, alopecia totalis or alopecia universalis.

CDR1 and CDR2 from the germline V gene are MNHEY and SVGEGT. V gave up 5 bases and J gave up 3 bases, with 17 bases separating them. The CDR3 is 16 amino acids. Time point reported: patch test 3, about 24 weeks after DPC sensitization. Treatment noted: therapeutic diphenylcyclopropenone sensitization with weekly scalp DPC. Those who donated were patients with alopecia, 18 to 70 years of age, and suitable for DPC. TCRdb fed the RACE reads into MiXCR, producing one record per CDR3 protein. The data contain about 71,000 distinct CDR3 sequences, around 10% of them singletons. The chain carries TRBV6-2 or TRBV6-3 and TRBJ1-5; D may be TRBD1 (6 bases). This TCR derives from a woman in her forties or fifties with alopecia areata. Some clones in this sample may be carry-over from other donors' samples. Sample: whole blood, taken in connection with sensitization to the hapten diphenylcyclopropenone (DPC). CDR3: CASSGNLGAINQPQHF. CDR3 bases: TGTGCCAGCAGTGGTAATTTGGGGGCAATCAATCAGCCCCAGCATTTT.